This T cell receptor (beta chain) stems from a study of CD8+CD57+ T cells in acquired aplastic anemia. For the study at large: The sorted CD4+ and CD8+ cells yielded an average around 3 ug of DNA. Reads per healthy sample averaged approximately 9.9 million (CD4+) and under 12 million (CD8+).

Findings and limits, study-wide: Patients showed no significant difference from controls in CD8+ Simpson's diversity.

This clonotype was observed many times. What it recognizes is unknown. CDR3 and TCR beta VDJ profiling relied on genomic DNA as the template. TCRdb ran MiXCR on the reads and lists one entry per CDR3 protein. There are just over 400,000 distinct CDR3 sequences in the sample; under 80% occur only once, and approximately 4% lies in the top ten. Sequencing was carried out using sorted CD4+, CD8+, or CD8+CD57+ T cells (not recorded which) from PBMCs. The sequence came from a human donor in good health, serving as a control.

In nucleotides, the CDR3 is TGTGCCACCAGCAGAGATCTAGCGGGGGGGCTTGGAGATACGCAGTATTTT. As protein: CATSRDLAGGLGDTQYF. This sequence joins TRBV15 and TRBJ2-3; 12 nucleotides line up with TRBD2. CDR3 size: 17 residues. After removal of 0 bases from V and 5 bases from J, the junction contained 6 bases not matched to a gene. CDR1 and CDR2 from the germline V gene are LNHNV and YYDKDF (reference sequence).